This entry concerns a single T cell receptor (beta chain). Its target is unknown. These data belong to a study of response to subunit inactivated influenza vaccine. Each CDR3 protein is one row after TCRdb ran MiXCR on the RT-PCR reads. The profile shows over 400,000 distinct CDR3 sequences, around 13% of them singletons. Study-level points and caveats: Only a handful of new T cells, the authors suggested, are recruited with each seasonal influenza vaccination.

The length of the CDR3 is 13 residues. Trimming took off 0 bases at V and 2 bases at J, with 4 bases between the two ends. CDR1 and CDR2 (germline): MNHEY, SVGEGT. J is TRBJ2-5 and V is TRBV6-2 or TRBV6-3; no clear D gene. The origin of this receptor is a man aged 45-60 years who received an inactivated influenza vaccine. The specimen comprised PBMCs from blood, sampled about 40 days after vaccination. The CDR3 DNA follows: TGTGCCAGCAGTTACTCAGTACAAGAGACCCAGTACTTC. Protein product: CASSYSVQETQYF.